These T cell receptor beta chains were read from a single sample in a study of T cell repertoires in cytomegalovirus infection. TCRdb analysed the reads with MiXCR anew, one entry per CDR3 protein. Here the sample spans 490,000 or so distinct CDR3 sequences, about 11% being singletons. The sequenced sample consisted of PBMCs. These receptors originate from a human donor in good health (CMV status not recorded). Some clones in this sample may be carry-over from other donors' samples. CDR3s include the opening cysteine and the closing phenylalanine or tryptophan. D genes are given only for firm matches. A clone size is listed for some rows: how often the clone was seen (once, few, many), or a class if it is expanded.

cdr3_nt,cdr3_aa,d_call,clone_size,j_call,v_call
TGTGCCAGCAGCTTAGCAGGCTCAAAAGGGCAAGAGACCCAGTACTTC,CASSLAGSKGQETQYF,.,many,TRBJ2-5,TRBV7-2
TGTGCCAGCAGCCCCCGGGTCCGGTGGATAGGAGAGACCCAGTACTTC,CASSPRVRWIGETQYF,.,.,TRBJ2-5,TRBV12-3/TRBV12-4
TGTGCCAGCACACGAGGGGGGTCGCGGTCCTACGAGCAGTACTTC,CASTRGGSRSYEQYF,.,.,TRBJ2-7,TRBV2
TGTGCCAGTAGCCCCTCGGAGGTAAATTATCAGCCCCAGCATTTT,CASSPSEVNYQPQHF,.,.,TRBJ1-5,TRBV19
TGTGTTACAGCAAAAGAGGAGGGGACAGACCTTTTCTACGAGCAGTACTTC,CVTAKEEGTDLFYEQYF,.,.,TRBJ2-7,TRBV2
TGTGCCAGCGGAGGGACTAGCGGTCACAAAAGAGGCAATGAGCAGTTCTTC,CASGGTSGHKRGNEQFF,TRBD2,many,TRBJ2-1,TRBV2
TGTGCCAGCAGTTGGACAGGGGTGAACACTGAAGCTTTCTTT,CASSWTGVNTEAFF,TRBD1,many,TRBJ1-1,TRBV6-1
TGTGCCAGCAGCCGCCCGTCCCCCTACGAGCAGTACTTC,CASSRPSPYEQYF,.,many,TRBJ2-7,TRBV28
TGTGCCAGCAGCCAATGCGGGTCGGCAACTAATGAAAAACTGTTTTTT,CASSQCGSATNEKLFF,.,once,TRBJ1-4,TRBV3-1
TGTGCCACCCAGGGTAGCAATCAGCCCCAGCATTTT,CATQGSNQPQHF,.,many,TRBJ1-5,TRBV24-1
TGTGCCAGTAGTATTGCGCAGGGAGAGACCCAGTACTTC,CASSIAQGETQYF,.,.,TRBJ2-5,TRBV19
TGCAGTGCTAGTTCGGGGCGCCGGGGGCCCCAGCATTTT,CSASSGRRGPQHF,.,.,TRBJ1-5,TRBV20-1
TGTGCCAGCAGCTTAAACGCGGAGCTGTTTTTT,CASSLNAELFF,.,few,TRBJ2-2,TRBV7-3
TGTGCCAGCAGCTTCGGACAGGCCTCTCGAAAACTGTTTTTT,CASSFGQASRKLFF,TRBD1,many,TRBJ1-4,TRBV7-8
TGTGCCAGCACAGGACATCTCTATGGCTACACCTTC,CASTGHLYGYTF,.,few,TRBJ1-2,TRBV6-2/TRBV6-3
TGTGCCAGTAGTCCTCGGACTAGCGGGAGCTCTTTGACTGGGGCCAACGTCCTGACTTTC,CASSPRTSGSSLTGANVLTF,TRBD2,many,TRBJ2-6,TRBV19
TGTGCCAGCAGCGTAATTGGCGGGGGCTTGAATGAGCAGTTCTTC,CASSVIGGGLNEQFF,.,many,TRBJ2-1,TRBV9
TGTGCCAGCACCCCGGCCCAGCGGGAGCACAATGAGCAGTTCTTC,CASTPAQREHNEQFF,TRBD2,many,TRBJ2-1,TRBV12-3/TRBV12-4
TGCGCCAGCAGTCCGAACAAGAATGGCTACACCTTC,CASSPNKNGYTF,.,.,TRBJ1-2,TRBV5-1
TGTGCCAGCAGCGACGGAACAGGGGTAGGCGGCTACACCTTC,CASSDGTGVGGYTF,TRBD1,few,TRBJ1-2,TRBV28
TGTGCCAGCAGCTGGCGGGGGGCCACTTACAATGAGCAGTTCTTC,CASSWRGATYNEQFF,TRBD2,.,TRBJ2-1,TRBV7-3
TGTGCCAGCAGCCCACACCTTTCTTCGACGGTGACTGAAGCTTTCTTT,CASSPHLSSTVTEAFF,.,.,TRBJ1-1,TRBV3-1
TGTGCCAGCAGCTTGGCGTCCGTTACCCCCTACGAGCAGTACTTC,CASSLASVTPYEQYF,.,many,TRBJ2-7,TRBV5-4
TGTGCCAGCCGGACAGGGGGCACAGATACGCAGTATTTT,CASRTGGTDTQYF,TRBD1,many,TRBJ2-3,TRBV6-1
TGTGCCAGCAGCTTGAAAAGGGAGACGAGGGTGGTAGCTTTCTTT,CASSLKRETRVVAFF,.,few,TRBJ1-1,TRBV5-4
TGTGCCATCAGAGCCGGGACAGGGGACGGGGACACTGAAGCTTTCTTT,CAIRAGTGDGDTEAFF,TRBD1,few,TRBJ1-1,TRBV10-3
TGCAGTGCCCCCGCGGCAGGGGGTACGCGCTACACCTTC,CSAPAAGGTRYTF,TRBD1,.,TRBJ1-2,TRBV20-1
TGCAGTGCTAACCGACAGGCAGACTACGAGCAGTACTTC,CSANRQADYEQYF,.,many,TRBJ2-7,TRBV20-1
TGTGCCAGCAGCGTAGGCGGGGGGTGGTCTAATGAGCAGTTCTTC,CASSVGGGWSNEQFF,TRBD2,many,TRBJ2-1,TRBV9
TGCAGTGCAGGTTCGGCAGGAAACTATGGCTACACCTTC,CSAGSAGNYGYTF,.,many,TRBJ1-2,TRBV20-1
TGCGCCAGCAGCTTTGGGGGACTAGCGGGAGACAATGAGCAGTTCTTC,CASSFGGLAGDNEQFF,TRBD2,.,TRBJ2-1,TRBV5-1
TGTGCCAGCAGTGAAGATAACGAGCAGTACTTC,CASSEDNEQYF,.,few,TRBJ2-7,TRBV2
TGTGCCAGCAGTTCAACTAGCGGGGTAGATACGCAGTATTTT,CASSSTSGVDTQYF,TRBD2,once,TRBJ2-3,TRBV27
TGTGCCAGTAGGGGACAGGGAAGGCAGTACTTC,CASRGQGRQYF,TRBD1,many,TRBJ2-7,TRBV19
TGCAGTGCCGAAGCCCCCCCACTAGCGGGGGCCATGGGAAGCACAGATACGCAGTATTTT,CSAEAPPLAGAMGSTDTQYF,TRBD2,few,TRBJ2-3,TRBV20-1
TGTGCCAGTAAAACAGGGATGGGGGCCAACGTCCTGACTTTC,CASKTGMGANVLTF,.,many,TRBJ2-6,TRBV7-2
TGTGCCAGCAGTACCCGACAGGGGGTATGGGAGACCCAGTACTTC,CASSTRQGVWETQYF,TRBD1,many,TRBJ2-5,TRBV12-3/TRBV12-4
TGTGCCAGCAGTCCCTTGGCTCTTAGCACAGATACGCAGTATTTT,CASSPLALSTDTQYF,.,many,TRBJ2-3,TRBV12-3/TRBV12-4
TGCAGTGCTAGATCCCTGACAGGGGGTATCACTGAAGCTTTCTTT,CSARSLTGGITEAFF,TRBD1,few,TRBJ1-1,TRBV20-1
TGTGCCAGCAGCAAAGGAATGGTCTCGAGGGCTAGTTCTTACGAGCAGTACTTC,CASSKGMVSRASSYEQYF,.,few,TRBJ2-7,TRBV3-1
TGTGCCAGCAGCCAACAGGGACAGGAGAGTGCTTTCTTT,CASSQQGQESAFF,TRBD1,many,TRBJ1-1,TRBV4-2
TGCAGTGCTAGAGATAGTAGGGGACACCTCAATCAGCCCCAGCATTTT,CSARDSRGHLNQPQHF,.,few,TRBJ1-5,TRBV20-1
TGTGCCAGCAGCTTAATCCGACGTGAGCAGTTCTTC,CASSLIRREQFF,.,many,TRBJ2-1,TRBV11-2
TGTGCCAGCAGGCGATTGGGACAGGGAGGTACAGATACGCAGTATTTT,CASRRLGQGGTDTQYF,TRBD1,.,TRBJ2-3,TRBV6-1
TGTGCCACCAGTGACCGACCGGACTTTCTTGTAGAGACCCAGTACTTC,CATSDRPDFLVETQYF,.,many,TRBJ2-5,TRBV24-1
TGTGCCAGCAGTTTGCGCAGAGCGCTTGGCGAGCAGTACTTC,CASSLRRALGEQYF,.,many,TRBJ2-7,TRBV12-3/TRBV12-4
TGTGCCAGCAGCCGCGGGACACTCTCTGGAAACACCATATATTTT,CASSRGTLSGNTIYF,.,many,TRBJ1-3,TRBV6-2/TRBV6-3
TGTGCCAGCAGCTTCCTCTCGGGACTCACAGATACGCAGTATTTT,CASSFLSGLTDTQYF,.,many,TRBJ2-3,TRBV7-2
TGTGCCAGCAGCTTCGGGACAGCTCGTGTGGAGACCCAGTACTTC,CASSFGTARVETQYF,TRBD1,few,TRBJ2-5,TRBV7-8
TGTGCCAGCACCGCCATCCGAAATTCACCCCTCCACTTT,CASTAIRNSPLHF,.,many,TRBJ1-6,TRBV11-1
TGCAGTGCTTTATTTGGGGGGGCCGGGGAGCTGTTTTTT,CSALFGGAGELFF,TRBD2,many,TRBJ2-2,TRBV20-1
TGTGCCAGCAGTTCGGGACAGGGGGCTCAGGGCTACACCTTC,CASSSGQGAQGYTF,TRBD1,.,TRBJ1-2,TRBV6-5
TGTGCCATCAGTGAAGAGAACACCGGGGAGCTGTTTTTT,CAISEENTGELFF,.,many,TRBJ2-2,TRBV10-3
TGTGCCAGCAGCCCCTTCCCGGGACAGGGGTGGTCGAATGTTTCTGGGGCCAACGTCCTGACTTTC,CASSPFPGQGWSNVSGANVLTF,TRBD1,.,TRBJ2-6,TRBV5-4
TGTGCCAGCAGCTTTACAGGGGGCTGGTCTAATGAAAAACTGTTTTTT,CASSFTGGWSNEKLFF,TRBD1,many,TRBJ1-4,TRBV11-2